Below, 14 T cell receptor beta chains from the same sample are listed, as sequenced in a study of blood T cell repertoires in COVID-19. Assay used: immunoSEQ multiplex PCR; TCRdb lists only in-frame clones, some missing. The sample yields over 90,000 clones, over 75% seen once. The sequenced material came from peripheral blood. The origin of the receptors is a human donor in a cohort sampled during active COVID-19.

This clone is a singleton in its sample. The chain recombines TRBV7-8 with TRBJ2-5; TRBD2 might be the D (6 bases). This CDR3 has 14 amino acids. Germline loops: CDR1 SGHVS, CDR2 FQNEAQ. V gave up 5 bases and J gave up 4 bases, with 14 bases separating them. DNA for the CDR3: TGTGCCAGCAGCGGGTCGGGGGTAGTAGAGACCCAGTACTTC. Amino acid sequence: CASSGSGVVETQYF.

J is TRBJ1-2 and V is TRBV7-2; 7 bases match TRBD1. Germline lookup yields CDR1 SGHTA and CDR2 FQGNSA. Trimming cost V 5 bases and J 4 bases; bases outside gene matches: 10. The CDR3 is 15 amino acids. The CDR3 DNA reads TGTGCCAGCAGCAGATCCATCGGGGACAGCTATGGCTACACCTTC. This sequence encodes CASSRSIGDSYGYTF.

The rearrangement joins TRBV2 to TRBJ2-5; D perhaps matches TRBD2 (6 bases). Germline values: CDR1 SNHLY, CDR2 FYNNEI. V was trimmed by 7 bases and J by 2 bases, leaving 8 bases between them. The CDR3 runs to 12 residues. The CDR3 here is CASKDYQETQYF. The CDR3 bases are TGTGCCAGCAAGGACTATCAAGAGACCCAGTACTTC.

This clone appeared once. The genes are TRBV5-4 and TRBJ1-1; 12 bases agree with TRBD1. With 3 bases clipped from V and 5 bases from J, the junction kept 11 bases outside the gene matches. CDR1 and CDR2 from the germline V gene are SGHNT and YYREEE (reference sequence). The CDR3 contains 17 residues. CDR3 residues: CASSSGTGGLRWTEAFF. In nucleotides, the CDR3 is TGTGCCAGCAGCTCCGGGACAGGGGGCCTAAGGTGGACTGAAGCTTTCTTT.

The chain has TRBV18 and TRBJ2-7; D gene uncertain. The CDR3 totals 16 residues. The germline V gene encodes CDR1 KGHSH and CDR2 LQKENI. V was pared by 3 bases and J by 2 bases, with 17 bases between. The CDR3 is CASSPGSTLLAYEQYF. In DNA, the CDR3 is TGTGCCAGCTCACCGGGTTCGACATTGTTGGCCTACGAGCAGTACTTC.

V is TRBV28 and J is TRBJ1-5; 7 positions match TRBD1. J lost 3 bases, V lost 6 bases, and 8 bases had no gene match. CDR3 length: 15 amino acids. Per germline, CDR1 MDHEN and CDR2 SYDVKM. Written as DNA, the CDR3 is TGTGCCAGCAGAAATAGGCAGGGGGACAATCAGCCCCAGCATTTT. Translation gives CASRNRQGDNQPQHF.

The V and J genes are TRBV4-2 and TRBJ2-7; 8 bases are shared with TRBD2. Germline lookup yields CDR1 LGHNA and CDR2 YNFKEQ. Trimming took 0 bases from V and 4 from J; bases not matched to a gene: 8. The CDR3 length is 16 residues. CDR3 residues: CASSQDERESGYEQYF. CDR3 coding DNA: TGTGCCAGCAGCCAAGATGAGCGGGAGTCTGGGTACGAGCAGTACTTC.

This rearrangement joins TRBV3-1 (or the pseudogene TRBV3-2) to TRBJ2-7; maybe TRBD1 (6 bases). The CDR3 extends over 13 amino acids. Germline V gene sequence: CDR1 LGHDT, CDR2 YNNKEL (reference sequence). V lost 4 bases and J 2 bases, leaving 9 bases between the germline ends. In nucleotides, the CDR3 is TGTGCCAGCAGCCGGACAGTAACCTACGAGCAGTACTTC. Its translation is CASSRTVTYEQYF.

This clone was seen just once. This sequence joins TRBV11-2 and TRBJ1-2; 8 nucleotides line up with TRBD1. This CDR3 spans 19 amino acids. Per the germline V gene, CDR1 is SGHAT and CDR2 is FQNNGV. V gave up 2 bases and J gave up 2 bases; unmatched junction bases: 16. Here the CDR3 reads CASSLPRGLTGAWNYGYTF. The CDR3, as DNA: TGTGCCAGCAGCTTACCTCGAGGGCTGACAGGGGCTTGGAACTATGGCTACACCTTC.

The gene calls are TRBV11-2 and TRBJ2-7; the match to TRBD2 covers 7 bases. Germline V gene lookup returns CDR1 SGHAT and CDR2 FQNNGV. With 3 bases clipped from V and 0 bases from J, the junction kept 8 bases outside the gene matches. CDR3 length: 16 residues. The DNA of the CDR3 is TGTGCCAGCAGCTTCAATCTAGCGGAGAGCTCCTACGAGCAGTACTTC. Protein product: CASSFNLAESSYEQYF.

This clone was observed a handful of times. The J gene is TRBJ1-2, the V gene TRBV2, with D possibly being TRBD1 (6 bases). The CDR3 has 15 amino acids. V was clipped by 6 bases and J by 0 bases, with 14 bases between them. Germline values: CDR1 SNHLY, CDR2 FYNNEI. CDR3 sequence reads: CASRLTGPTNYGYTF. CDR3 in DNA: TGTGCCAGCAGGCTTACAGGGCCCACTAACTATGGCTACACCTTC.

The chain recombines TRBV4-3 with TRBJ1-6; 7 bases map to TRBD1. The CDR3 is 16 residues long. CDR1 is LGHNA and CDR2 is YSLEER in the germline V gene. The trim removed 4 bases at V and 5 bases at J, leaving 8 bases unmatched. CDR3 in DNA: TGCGCCAGCAGCCGCGTCAGGGGGGAAAATAATTCACCCCTCCACTTT. This encodes CASSRVRGENNSPLHF.

This clone was counted between two and nine times. This chain links TRBV19 with TRBJ2-1; D ambiguous. V was cut by 3 bases and J by 5 bases, with 23 bases left in between. The CDR3 length is 18 residues. Germline CDR1 is LNHDA and CDR2 is SQIVND (reference sequence). The CDR3: CASSMFAPNPAKDNEQFF. The CDR3 DNA sequence: TGTGCCAGTAGTATGTTCGCCCCGAATCCAGCGAAAGACAATGAGCAGTTCTTC.

This chain uses TRBV6-2 or TRBV6-3 with TRBJ2-7, with a tentative D call TRBD2 (5 bases). Trimming left V 5 bases short and J 9 bases short, with 14 bases between. CDR1 is MNHEY and CDR2 is SVGEGT in the germline V gene. The CDR3 spans 12 residues. In nucleotides, the CDR3 is TGTGCCAGCAGTGAGCCTCCCCGGGGGCAGTACTTC. Protein product: CASSEPPRGQYF.